The clone carrying this T cell receptor beta chain was counted a few times. Its antigen is undetermined. Unique molecular identifiers were present on the cDNA, which also gained a universal primer site by template switching. One entry per CDR3 protein results from TCRdb running MiXCR on the 5' RACE reads. In the table there are about 520,000 distinct CDR3 sequences, around 20% of which are singletons. Everyone who donated was a healthy Caucasian. This specimen belongs to a study of identical twins. Study-level findings and limits: There was an excess of low generation probability in the out-of-frame alpha sequences that twins shared. In beta out-of-frame sequences, the excess sharing between twins was weaker.

The ends lost 0 bases at V and 2 bases at J; junction bases unmatched: 1. Germline CDR1 and CDR2: KGHSH and LQKENI. The CDR3 contains 15 residues. These sequences were also reported in another study, on T cells expressing NK-cell markers.

The V and J genes are TRBV18 and TRBJ2-3, with TRBD2 matching over 8 bases. The receptor was derived from a woman aged 18-29 years in good health. The sample taken for sequencing was CD4+ T cells sorted from blood. CDR3 DNA: TGTGCCAGCTCACCACCTAGCGGGGCCACAGATACGCAGTATTTT. The encoded protein is CASSPPSGATDTQYF.